The 10 T cell receptor beta chains in this list originate from one sample, sequenced in a study of blood T cell repertoires in COVID-19. Sequenced by immunoSEQ multiplex PCR; TCRdb stores in-frame clones only, minus some. Of 45,000 to 70,000 clones in the sample, roughly nine tenths are singletons; the top ten hold approximately 6.6%. Source material: peripheral blood. These receptors originate from a woman aged 55-70 years with active or convalescent COVID-19.

The genes are TRBV27 and TRBJ2-7, with D unresolved. This CDR3 comprises 10 residues. Trimming cost V 3 bases and J 7 bases, with 4 bases left between them. Germline CDR1 and CDR2: MNHEY and SMNVEV (reference sequence). In nucleotides, the CDR3 is TGTGCCAGCAGTTTGAGGGAGCAGTACTTC. Translating gives CASSLREQYF.

The chain combines TRBV15 with TRBJ2-7, with unresolved D. In germline, CDR1 is LNHNV, CDR2 YYDKDF (reference sequence). This CDR3 has 12 amino acids. Deletions cut 3 bases from V and 5 bases from J, with 8 bases between. As DNA, the CDR3 is TGTGCCACCAGCAGCCTGAGCGACGAGCAGTACTTC. Translated: CATSSLSDEQYF.

The V call is TRBV4-3, the J call TRBJ2-7, with a weak D call TRBD2 (8 bases). The germline V and J ends were trimmed by 3 bases and 0 bases, with 18 bases remaining between them. In germline, CDR1 is LGHNA, CDR2 YSLEER. The CDR3 has 17 residues. The CDR3 DNA follows: TGCGCCAGCAGCCAGCATAGCGGGACAGCTTACTCCTACGAGCAGTACTTC. This sequence encodes CASSQHSGTAYSYEQYF.

The table lists this clone with a count of one. The V gene is TRBV12-3 or TRBV12-4, the J gene TRBJ1-1, with D possibly matching TRBD1 (5 bases). This CDR3 is 13 amino acids long. V dropped 2 bases and J dropped 7 bases, with 11 bases sitting between them. In DNA form, the CDR3 reads TGTGCCAGCAGTTTACAGGGAATGGGTGAAGCTTTCTTT. It is translated as CASSLQGMGEAFF.

J is TRBJ1-5 and V is TRBV19; D remains ambiguous. V lost 1 base, J lost 12 bases, and 16 bases lay in between. This CDR3 is 14 amino acids long. Per the germline V gene, CDR1 is LNHDA and CDR2 is SQIVND (reference sequence). In DNA, the CDR3 is TGTGCCAGTAGTATAGCGGGATCCACTTCTAACCAGCATTTT. It yields the protein CASSIAGSTSNQHF.

This clone was seen just once. The chain links TRBV5-1 to TRBJ1-5, with D possibly being TRBD1 (5 bases). This CDR3 contains 14 residues. Germline V lookup: CDR1 SGHRS, CDR2 YFSETQ. Trimming pared 4 bases from V and 5 bases from J, leaving 13 bases between. CDR3 nucleotides: TGCGCCAGCAGCCCCTCAGGGCCCGATCAGCCCCAGCATTTT. Encoded protein: CASSPSGPDQPQHF.

The chain uses TRBV9 and TRBJ1-4; no clear D gene. Germline CDR1 SGDLS, CDR2 YYNGEE. The V end was cut by 4 bases, the J end by 8 bases, with 9 bases between. CDR3 length equals 12 residues. The DNA for the CDR3 is TGTGCCAGCAGCCTCCCCCCCGAAAAACTGTTTTTT. Translated: CASSLPPEKLFF.

The J gene is TRBJ2-4, the V gene TRBV6-5, with D tentatively TRBD2 (6 bases). With 2 bases removed from V and 0 bases from J, the gap between germline ends came to 8 bases. The length of the CDR3 is 15 residues. Germline CDR1 MNHEY, CDR2 SVGAGI. The CDR3 coding sequence is TGTGCCAGCAGTTACGGGGGGACAGCCAAAAACATTCAGTACTTC. Protein product: CASSYGGTAKNIQYF.

The CDR3 sequence is CASSAQGGRRPSNTEAFF. In DNA, the CDR3 is TGTGCCAGCAGTGCCCAGGGTGGCAGGCGGCCGTCGAACACTGAAGCTTTCTTT. This chain connects TRBV6-4 to TRBJ1-1; possible D gene TRBD1, 5 bases. V was trimmed by 4 bases and J by 1 base, leaving 22 bases between them. The germline V gene encodes CDR1 MRHNA and CDR2 SNTAGT. This CDR3 spans 18 amino acids.

The chain is built from TRBV28 and TRBJ1-2; D might be TRBD1 (6 bases). The CDR3 totals 12 residues. The germline V gene encodes CDR1 MDHEN and CDR2 SYDVKM. Deletions cut 3 bases from V and 8 bases from J, with 10 bases between. The CDR3 reads CASSLTGGGYTF. Written as DNA, the CDR3 is TGTGCCAGCAGTTTGACAGGCGGGGGCTACACCTTC.